What follows are 3 T cell receptor beta chains derived from one specimen sequenced in a study of glioma-infiltrating T cells after dendritic cell vaccination. Only in-frame clones appear in the TCRdb table, and some are missing; sequencing was by immunoSEQ multiplex PCR. The sample yields around 96,000 clones, about 79% seen once. Here the sequenced sample was blood, taken before dendritic cell vaccination. Source of these receptors: a human donor with glioblastoma.

The chain uses TRBV19 and TRBJ1-2; D perhaps matches TRBD1 (5 bases). Trimming took off 1 base at V and 2 bases at J, with 17 bases between the two ends. CDR1 is LNHDA, CDR2 SQIVND, per germline (reference sequence). CDR3 length: 17 residues. CDR3 sequence (DNA): TGTGCCAGTAGTATAGGACATTCAGGGACTTCCAACTATGGCTACACCTTC. Translated: CASSIGHSGTSNYGYTF.

The J gene is TRBJ2-1, the V gene TRBV5-1; tentatively, D is TRBD1 (6 bases). The CDR3 contains 16 residues. V was pared by 4 bases and J by 0 bases, with 14 bases between. Germline V gene data show CDR1 as SGHRS and CDR2 as YFSETQ. CDR3 sequence: CASSRPGESSYNEQFF. CDR3 nucleotide sequence: TGCGCCAGCAGCCGGCCAGGGGAGAGCTCCTACAATGAGCAGTTCTTC.

V is TRBV5-1 and J is TRBJ1-5; tentatively, D is TRBD1 (5 bases). In germline, CDR1 is SGHRS, CDR2 YFSETQ. The CDR3 sequence is 15 residues long. The V gene lost 2 bases and the J gene lost 4 bases, with 13 bases spanning the gap. DNA for the CDR3: TGCGCCAGCAGCTTTGGGGGAGGGTGGAATCAGCCCCAGCATTTT. As protein: CASSFGGGWNQPQHF.